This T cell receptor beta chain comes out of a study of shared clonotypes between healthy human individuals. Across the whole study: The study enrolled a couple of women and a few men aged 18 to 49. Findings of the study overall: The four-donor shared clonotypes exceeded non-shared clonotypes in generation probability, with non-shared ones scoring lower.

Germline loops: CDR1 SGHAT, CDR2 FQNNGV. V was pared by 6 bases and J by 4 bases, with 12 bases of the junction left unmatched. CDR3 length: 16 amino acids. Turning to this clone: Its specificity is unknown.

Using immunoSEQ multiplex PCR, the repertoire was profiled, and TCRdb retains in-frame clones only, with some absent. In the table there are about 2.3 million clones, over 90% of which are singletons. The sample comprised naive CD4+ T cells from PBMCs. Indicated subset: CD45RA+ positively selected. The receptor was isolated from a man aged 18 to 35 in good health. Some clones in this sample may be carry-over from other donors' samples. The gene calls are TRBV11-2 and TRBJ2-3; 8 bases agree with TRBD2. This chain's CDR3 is CASRPQAGEGADTQYF. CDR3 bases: TGTGCCAGCAGACCCCAAGCGGGAGAAGGGGCAGATACGCAGTATTTT.